A single TCR beta chain is shown here with its context. Per the authors' pipeline: Reference gene primers were amplified, and this amplification served to estimate nucleated cell counts. Some clones are missing from TCRdb's copy, which holds only in-frame ones; the method was immunoSEQ multiplex PCR. V, J and clone size are those of that table, while D and trimming were read from the DNA. The sample has hundreds of thousands of clones, over 85% seen once. Cohort placement rested on clinical history that participants reported themselves. The data belong to a study of blood T cell repertoires in COVID-19. As for the study in general: Material from acute and convalescent COVID-19 was sourced from the United States, Italy and Spain. PBMCs, B-cell-depleted T cells, or T cells provided the cDNA or gDNA that made up the material.

CDR1 and CDR2 (germline): LGHNA, YSLEER. This CDR3 contains 18 residues. V trimming: 0 bases; J trimming: 3 bases; junction bases outside the gene matches: 12. Sequencing was carried out using PBMCs or T cells enriched from blood (not recorded which). This TCR derives from a woman aged 30 to 39 with acute COVID-19. The chain couples TRBV4-3 to TRBJ1-1; 8 bases map to TRBD1. The CDR3: CASSQEPGQGTWYTEAFF. The CDR3 DNA is TGCGCCAGCAGCCAAGAACCAGGACAGGGTACCTGGTACACTGAAGCTTTCTTT.